These 27 T cell receptor beta chains originate from one sample sequenced in a study of blood T cell repertoires in COVID-19. Repertoires were generated with immunoSEQ multiplex PCR, while TCRdb's copy carries only in-frame clones and drops some. This table has a few hundred thousand clones, around 91% appearing once. Specimen: peripheral blood. Receptors originate from a woman in her sixties or seventies with COVID-19, enrolled during active disease.

This clone was found once. This chain links TRBV27 with TRBJ2-2; D unresolved. V shed 1 base and J shed 8 bases, with 5 bases lying between them. The CDR3 consists of 12 residues. Germline CDR1 reads MNHEY; CDR2 reads SMNVEV (reference sequence). The DNA for the CDR3 is TGTGCCAGCAGTTTATATGAGGGGGAGCTGTTTTTT. Its translation is CASSLYEGELFF.

The genes are TRBV9 and TRBJ1-3, with TRBD1 matching 9 bases. Losses at the gene ends were 2 bases for V and 8 bases for J; bases not matched to a gene: 5. Germline loops: CDR1 SGDLS, CDR2 YYNGEE. The length of the CDR3 is 14 residues. The CDR3 DNA reads TGTGCCAGCAGCGTGGGGACAGGGAGTGACACCATATATTTT. It yields the protein CASSVGTGSDTIYF.

The rearrangement links TRBV4-2 to TRBJ2-5; TRBD2 aligns across 11 bases. Germline V gives CDR1 LGHNA, CDR2 YNFKEQ. Trimming at V came to 1 base and at J to 2 bases, leaving 3 bases not matched to a gene. There are 16 residues in the CDR3. As DNA, the CDR3 is TGTGCCAGCAGCCAAGTCTCTAGCGGGGGGCAAGAGACCCAGTACTTC. Encoded protein: CASSQVSSGGQETQYF.

The chain uses TRBV11-2 and TRBJ1-5, with 8 bases fitting TRBD1. CDR1 is SGHAT, CDR2 FQNNGV, per germline. The length of the CDR3 is 13 residues. V gave up 8 bases and J gave up 6 bases; unmatched junction bases: 6. The CDR3 loop is CASSQTGGQPQHF. The DNA for the CDR3 is TGTGCCAGCTCCCAAACAGGGGGTCAGCCCCAGCATTTT.

V usage is TRBV5-4 and J usage is TRBJ2-1; D is ambiguous. The germline V gene encodes CDR1 SGHNT and CDR2 YYREEE (reference sequence). Trimming cost V 2 bases and J 0 bases, with 12 bases left between them. This CDR3 has 16 residues. Written as DNA, the CDR3 is TGTGCCAGCAGCTTAGCAGCGTCGAGCTCCTACAATGAGCAGTTCTTC. Protein product: CASSLAASSSYNEQFF.

The genes are TRBV30 and TRBJ1-2; possibly TRBD1 for D (5 bases). This CDR3 is 15 amino acids long. V shed 3 bases and J shed 3 bases, with 17 bases lying between them. The germline CDR1 and CDR2 sequences are GTSNPN and SVGIG (reference sequence). In DNA, the CDR3 is TGTGCCTGGAGCGCAGGGAAGAGTATGTACTATGGCTACACCTTC. Translated: CAWSAGKSMYYGYTF.

The chain employs TRBV19 and TRBJ1-6; maybe TRBD1 (6 bases). The CDR3 has 16 residues. V was clipped by 4 bases and J by 6 bases, with 16 bases between them. Germline V gene sequence: CDR1 LNHDA, CDR2 SQIVND (reference sequence). The CDR3 reads CASSTIWTATNSPLHF. The DNA of the CDR3 is TGTGCCAGTAGTACAATTTGGACAGCTACTAATTCACCCCTCCACTTT.

This clone was recorded once. V and J are TRBV7-2 and TRBJ1-5; D is perhaps TRBD1 (6 bases). Trimming removed 5 bases at V and 7 bases at J, with 21 bases between. Germline lookup yields CDR1 SGHTA and CDR2 FQGNSA. The CDR3 sequence is 16 residues long. CDR3 amino acids: CASSPSPWYQGQPQHF. In DNA form, the CDR3 reads TGTGCCAGCAGCCCCAGCCCTTGGTATCAGGGGCAGCCCCAGCATTTT.

The V call is TRBV19, the J call TRBJ1-1; no clear D gene. The V end lost 3 bases, the J end lost 5 bases, and 19 bases lay between the germline ends. This CDR3 region has 16 residues. The germline V gene has CDR1 LNHDA and CDR2 SQIVND (reference sequence). CDR3 sequence reads: CASSIDQGLVLTEAFF. The CDR3 nucleotides read TGTGCCAGTAGTATTGACCAAGGTCTAGTTTTGACTGAAGCTTTCTTT.

A single count supports this clone. CDR3 in amino acids: CASSPPRASSYEQYF. CDR3 DNA: TGTGCCAGCAGTCCGCCCAGGGCAAGCTCCTACGAGCAGTACTTC. The rearrangement joins TRBV6-5 to TRBJ2-7, with a weak D call TRBD1 (5 bases). V lost 5 bases and J lost 0, with 14 bases in between. This CDR3 spans 15 amino acids. The germline V gene has CDR1 MNHEY and CDR2 SVGAGI.

The V gene is TRBV5-4, the J gene TRBJ2-1; 9 bases are shared with TRBD1. The CDR3 consists of 13 residues. Looked up from germline, CDR1 is SGHNT and CDR2 is YYREEE (reference sequence). Trimming took 4 bases from V and 10 from J; bases not matched to a gene: 6. The DNA for the CDR3 is TGTGCCAGCAGCCGACAGGGGGGAGACGAGCAGTTCTTC. Translated: CASSRQGGDEQFF. Full variable domain (missing parts from reference TRBV5-4 and TRBJ2-1): ETGVTQSPTHLIKTRGQQVTLRCSSQSGHNTVSWYQQALGQGPQFIFQYYREEENGRGNFPPRFSGLQFPNYSSELNVNALELDDSALYLCASSRQGGDEQFFGPGTRLTVL.

This chain uses TRBV15 with TRBJ1-2; 9 bases line up with TRBD1. V was pared by 2 bases and J by 7 bases, with 5 bases of the junction left unmatched. Germline loops: CDR1 LNHNV, CDR2 YYDKDF (reference sequence). CDR3 length equals 14 residues. The CDR3 nucleotides are TGTGCCACCAGCAGAACCCGGGACAGGGCTGGCTACACCTTC. Translating it yields CATSRTRDRAGYTF.

The chain recombines TRBV3-1 (or the pseudogene TRBV3-2) with TRBJ1-1, with unresolved D. Between the trimmed V and J ends, which lost 4 bases and 7 bases, there was a span of 10 bases. From germline, CDR1 is LGHDT and CDR2 YNNKEL (reference sequence). This CDR3 is 12 amino acids long. The CDR3 DNA sequence: TGTGCCAGCAGCCCGGGAACTGGTGAAGCTTTCTTT. Translating gives CASSPGTGEAFF.

The V and J genes are TRBV7-8 and TRBJ1-2; TRBD1 is a possible D gene (5 bases). Trimming pared 5 bases from V and 4 bases from J, leaving 20 bases between. The CDR3 extends over 16 amino acids. Germline assignment: CDR1 SGHVS and CDR2 FQNEAQ. This CDR3 is CASSPTDGAGGYGYTF. The CDR3 DNA reads as TGTGCCAGCAGCCCGACCGACGGGGCCGGGGGCTATGGCTACACCTTC.

The chain recombines TRBV29-1 with TRBJ1-2, with 12 bases matching TRBD1. Germline V lookup: CDR1 SQVTM, CDR2 ANQGSEA. The CDR3 extends over 15 amino acids. The trim removed 6 bases at V and 7 bases at J, leaving 12 bases unmatched. CDR3 sequence (DNA): TGCAGCGTGGGGAAGGGACAGGGGGCTTCTCGTGGCTACACCTTC. Amino acids: CSVGKGQGASRGYTF.

CDR3 sequence reads: CASSLALGTGELFF. Written as DNA, the CDR3 is TGTGCCAGCAGCTTGGCCCTCGGCACCGGGGAGCTGTTTTTT. The gene calls are TRBV5-5 and TRBJ2-2, with D hard to call. The CDR3 sequence is 14 residues long. Germline values: CDR1 SGHKS, CDR2 YYEKEE (reference sequence). V lost 0 bases to trimming and J lost 4 bases, with 7 bases between them.

This rearrangement joins TRBV7-9 to TRBJ2-2, with 9 bases matching TRBD1. This CDR3 has 17 residues. CDR1 and CDR2 from the germline V gene are SEHNR and FQNEAQ (reference sequence). After removal of 2 bases from V and 4 bases from J, the junction contained 8 bases not matched to a gene. The CDR3 coding sequence is TGTGCCAGCAGCTTAATAACAGGGGGCGCGAGCACCGGGGAGCTGTTTTTT. It translates to CASSLITGGASTGELFF. Full variable domain (missing parts from reference TRBV7-9 and TRBJ2-2): DTGVSQNPRHKITKRGQNVTFRCDPISEHNRLYWYRQTLGQGPEFLTYFQNEAQLEKSRLLSDRFSAERPKGSFSTLEIQRTEQGDSAMYLCASSLITGGASTGELFFGEGSRLTVL.

This sequence joins TRBV9 and TRBJ1-4; maybe TRBD1 (5 bases). The CDR3 has 15 residues. Germline CDR1 reads SGDLS; CDR2 reads YYNGEE. The V and J ends lost 0 bases and 5 bases respectively, with 11 bases between them. DNA of the CDR3: TGTGCCAGCAGCGTAGGGGCGGGGGAGAATGAAAAACTGTTTTTT. Encoded protein: CASSVGAGENEKLFF.

This clone is a singleton in its sample. The chain carries TRBV7-9 and TRBJ1-1; D unresolved. V was trimmed by 1 base and J by 6 bases, leaving 9 bases between them. This CDR3 contains 13 residues. Looked up from germline, CDR1 is SEHNR and CDR2 is FQNEAQ (reference sequence). The CDR3 DNA sequence: TGTGCCAGCAGCTTAGACAGATACGCTGAAGCTTTCTTT. This sequence encodes CASSLDRYAEAFF.

This chain links TRBV5-6 with TRBJ1-6; D gene uncertain. V shed 4 bases and J shed 8 bases, with 13 bases lying between them. The germline CDR1 and CDR2 sequences are SGHDT and YYEEEE. There are 14 residues in the CDR3. DNA for the CDR3: TGTGCCAGCAGCCTCGTCCGCGGCGATTCACCCCTCCACTTT. Its protein is CASSLVRGDSPLHF.

The gene calls are TRBV5-4 and TRBJ1-2, with 8 bases identical to TRBD1. The CDR3 runs to 16 residues. CDR1 is SGHNT and CDR2 is YYREEE in the germline V gene (reference sequence). Trimming took 4 bases from V and 5 from J; bases not matched to a gene: 13. This CDR3 is CASSNLMDRAQYGYTF. The CDR3 DNA reads as TGTGCCAGCAGCAACCTAATGGACAGGGCTCAGTATGGCTACACCTTC.

The rearrangement links TRBV7-9 to TRBJ1-2; 8 nucleotides agree with TRBD1. V lost 1 base to trimming and J lost 4 bases; unmatched junction nucleotides: 14. In germline, CDR1 is SEHNR, CDR2 FQNEAQ (reference sequence). There are 18 residues in the CDR3. CDR3 region: CASSLGGGQGMSIYGYTF. The CDR3 region has the DNA TGTGCCAGCAGCTTAGGAGGTGGACAGGGCATGAGTATCTATGGCTACACCTTC.

This clone occurred a few times. This chain joins TRBV30 and TRBJ1-2, with 8 bases matching TRBD1. The CDR3 has 12 amino acids. The V gene end was trimmed by 8 bases and the J gene end by 2 bases; junction bases not matched to a gene: 4. The germline V gene has CDR1 GTSNPN and CDR2 SVGIG (reference sequence). The CDR3 DNA follows: TGTGCCAGGACAGGGATCAACTATGGCTACACCTTC. Translated, it gives CARTGINYGYTF.

V usage is TRBV19 and J usage is TRBJ2-1, with 9 positions matching TRBD1. This CDR3 has 15 residues. CDR1 LNHDA and CDR2 SQIVND come from the germline V gene (reference sequence). The J segment lost 7 bases and the V segment lost 1 base, leaving 5 bases of the junction unmatched. CDR3: CASSIGGQGRNEQFF. The CDR3 DNA reads as TGTGCCAGTAGTATAGGGGGACAGGGAAGGAATGAGCAGTTCTTC.

This sequence joins TRBV13 and TRBJ1-1; the D is unclear. Trimming took off 9 bases at V and 3 bases at J, with 14 bases between the two ends. CDR3 length: 13 residues. Germline V gene data show CDR1 as PRHDT and CDR2 as FYEKMQ (reference sequence). The CDR3 loop is CASREALDTEAFF. In nucleotides, the CDR3 is TGTGCCAGTCGGGAAGCTCTGGACACTGAAGCTTTCTTT.

The V gene is TRBV6-4, the J gene TRBJ2-5, with 7 bases that match TRBD1. This CDR3 is 15 amino acids long. The V segment lost 2 bases and the J segment 0 bases; nucleotides outside the gene matches: 3. Germline V gives CDR1 MRHNA, CDR2 SNTAGT. As DNA, the CDR3 is TGTGCCAGCAGTGACCTGGACAGGTACCAAGAGACCCAGTACTTC. Its translation is CASSDLDRYQETQYF.

This chain links TRBV7-9 with TRBJ2-1; 10 positions match TRBD1. With 4 bases clipped from V and 4 bases from J, the junction kept 10 bases outside the gene matches. The CDR3 contains 17 residues. Per germline, CDR1 SEHNR and CDR2 FQNEAQ (reference sequence). CDR3 sequence: CASSSLLTGGAYNEQFF. CDR3 DNA sequence: TGTGCCAGCAGCTCTTTGTTGACAGGGGGCGCTTACAATGAGCAGTTCTTC. Full variable domain (outside the CDR3, taken from reference TRBV7-9 and TRBJ2-1): DTGVSQNPRHKITKRGQNVTFRCDPISEHNRLYWYRQTLGQGPEFLTYFQNEAQLEKSRLLSDRFSAERPKGSFSTLEIQRTEQGDSAMYLCASSSLLTGGAYNEQFFGPGTRLTVL.